The 6 T cell receptor beta chains reported below all come from one sample, sequenced in a study of cytomegalovirus exposure and HLA in healthy donors (dated by TCRdb to about 2017). Library preparation was by the immunoSEQ multiplex PCR assay. The multiplex PCR relied on a mix of 60 forward primers for TCR Vbeta segments and 13 reverse primers for TCR Jbeta segments. The clones in this table, taken by TCRdb from immuneACCESS, are in-frame only. Not every clone is retained; where verified, under half of the shortfall comes from an unresolved V gene, and the cause of the rest is unknown. In this sample the table shows some 60,000 clones, 75% to 85% of which occur a single time. The ten largest clones take up over 3% of the sample. The sequenced material came from PBMCs. The source is a woman between 35 and 50 years old in good health and CMV-seronegative.

This clone has more than one count but fewer than ten. The genes are TRBV30 and TRBJ1-4; no clear D gene. Germline lookup yields CDR1 GTSNPN and CDR2 SVGIG (reference sequence). V lost 0 bases and J 10 bases, leaving 15 bases between the germline ends. The CDR3 runs 14 residues. This chain's CDR3 is CAWSVPSKMRKLFF. The DNA for the CDR3 is TGTGCCTGGAGTGTCCCGTCTAAGATGAGAAAACTGTTTTTT.

The chain couples TRBV5-1 to TRBJ2-3, with 9 bases fitting TRBD2. V gave up 0 bases and J gave up 4 bases; unmatched junction bases: 6. CDR3 size: 16 residues. Looked up from germline, CDR1 is SGHRS and CDR2 is YFSETQ. Here the CDR3 DNA reads TGCGCCAGCAGCTTGGCGGCGGGAGGGATTGCAGATACGCAGTATTTT. Translating it yields CASSLAAGGIADTQYF.

This clone was detected once. This sequence joins TRBV10-3 and TRBJ2-3; D is perhaps TRBD1 (6 bases). V was trimmed by 7 bases and J by 0 bases, leaving 14 bases between them. This CDR3 has 15 residues. CDR1 is ENHRY and CDR2 is SYGVKD in the germline V gene. This chain's CDR3 is CAINTGLPSTDTQYF. CDR3 nucleotide sequence: TGTGCCATCAATACAGGGCTTCCTAGCACAGATACGCAGTATTTT.

The J gene is TRBJ2-7, the V gene TRBV9, with D possibly matching TRBD2 (5 bases). The germline V gene has CDR1 SGDLS and CDR2 YYNGEE. V was trimmed by 3 bases and J by 0 bases, leaving 10 bases between them. The CDR3 is 14 amino acids. CDR3 in amino acids: CASSGAESSYEQYF. Here the CDR3 DNA reads TGTGCCAGCAGCGGAGCGGAGAGCTCCTACGAGCAGTACTTC.

This chain connects TRBV7-2 to TRBJ1-5; 9 bases are shared with TRBD1. The CDR3 is 16 amino acids. V shed 5 bases and J 2 bases; nucleotides not matched to a gene: 7. Germline loops: CDR1 SGHTA, CDR2 FQGNSA. CDR3 region: CASSPGTGSGNQPQHF. The CDR3 DNA reads as TGTGCCAGCAGCCCCGGGACAGGGAGTGGCAATCAGCCCCAGCATTTT. Together with reference TRBV7-2 and TRBJ1-5, the CDR3 gives the full variable domain: GAGVSQSPSNKVTEKGKDVELRCDPISGHTALYWYRQSLGQGLEFLIYFQGNSAPDKSGLPSDRFSAERTGGSVSTLTIQRTQQEDSAVYLCASSPGTGSGNQPQHFGDGTRLSIL.

The chain couples TRBV27 to TRBJ2-1; 7 bases fit TRBD2. Germline V gene lookup returns CDR1 MNHEY and CDR2 SMNVEV (reference sequence). This CDR3 is 16 amino acids long. Trimming cost V 7 bases and J 8 bases; bases outside gene matches: 17. Here the CDR3 reads CASKRFSGPRSDEQFF. DNA of the CDR3: TGTGCCAGCAAGAGATTTAGCGGGCCGCGTAGCGATGAGCAGTTCTTC.